The clone carrying this T cell receptor (beta chain) was recorded a few times. Using unique molecular identifiers, the investigators prepared the TCRbeta library. MiXCR was run by TCRdb on the PCR reads, yielding one entry per CDR3 protein. The profile shows hundreds of thousands of distinct CDR3 sequences, around a third of them singletons. Germline V CDR1 and CDR2: DFQATT, SNEGSKA (reference sequence). J was trimmed by 3 bases and V by 0 bases; bases with no gene match: 3. The CDR3 has 15 residues. The sample is drawn from a study of T-cell reconstitution after alpha-beta-depleted transplantation in children.

The clonotype was recovered from a human donor who donated a stem cell graft to a child with aplastic anemia. The rearrangement links TRBV20-1 to TRBJ2-5; 11 bases match TRBD2. The sequenced sample was PBMCs from the stem cell graft donor, obtained from the stem cell graft. The CDR3, as DNA: TGCAGTGCTAGAGAGGGTAGCGGGAGGGAAGAGACCCAGTACTTC. As protein: CSAREGSGREETQYF.